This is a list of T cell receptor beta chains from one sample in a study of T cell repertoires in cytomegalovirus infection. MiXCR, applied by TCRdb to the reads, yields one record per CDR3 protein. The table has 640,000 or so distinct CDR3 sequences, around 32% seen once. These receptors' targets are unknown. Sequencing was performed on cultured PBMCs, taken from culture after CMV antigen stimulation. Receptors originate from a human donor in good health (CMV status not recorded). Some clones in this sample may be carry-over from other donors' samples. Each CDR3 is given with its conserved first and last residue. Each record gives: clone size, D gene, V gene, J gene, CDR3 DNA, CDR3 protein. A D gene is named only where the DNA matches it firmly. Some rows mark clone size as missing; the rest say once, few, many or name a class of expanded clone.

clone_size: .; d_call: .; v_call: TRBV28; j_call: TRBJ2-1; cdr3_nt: TGTGCCAGCAGTTCCCTGGCTCCGCGGTCCTACAATGAGCAGTTGTTC; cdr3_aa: CASSSLAPRSYNEQLF
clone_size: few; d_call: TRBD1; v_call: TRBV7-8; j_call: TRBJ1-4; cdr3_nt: TGTGCCAGCAGCGACTGGGGACAGCGGGTAAAACTGTTTTTT; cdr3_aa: CASSDWGQRVKLFF
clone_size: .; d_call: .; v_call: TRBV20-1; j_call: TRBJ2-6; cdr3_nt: TGCAGTGCTGCAGGGGGGGCTGGGGCCAACGTCCTGACTTTC; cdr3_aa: CSAAGGAGANVLTF
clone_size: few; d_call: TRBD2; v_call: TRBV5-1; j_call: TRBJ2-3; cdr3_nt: TGCGCCAGCAGCTTACGGGGATTGGGACTACTACAGGCAGATACGCAGTATTTT; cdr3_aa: CASSLRGLGLLQADTQYF
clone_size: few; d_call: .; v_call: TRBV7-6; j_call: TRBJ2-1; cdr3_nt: TGTGCCAGCAGCGAGTGGGGTTACAATGAGCAGTTCTTC; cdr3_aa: CASSEWGYNEQFF
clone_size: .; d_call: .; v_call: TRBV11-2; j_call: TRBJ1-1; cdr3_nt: TGTGCCAGCAGCGCAACCGGGACGGACGCCGGTGGCGAAGCTTTCTTT; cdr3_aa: CASSATGTDAGGEAFF
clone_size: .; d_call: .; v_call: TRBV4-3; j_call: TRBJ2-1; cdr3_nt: TGCGCCAGCAGCCAAGATCTCAGATTCGGCAATGAGCAGTTCTTC; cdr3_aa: CASSQDLRFGNEQFF
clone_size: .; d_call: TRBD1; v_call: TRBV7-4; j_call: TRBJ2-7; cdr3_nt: TGTGCCAGCAGCTTTTTAATAGGGGGCGACGAGCAGTACTTC; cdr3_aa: CASSFLIGGDEQYF
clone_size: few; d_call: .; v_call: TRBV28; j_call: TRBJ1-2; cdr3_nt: TGTGCCAGCAGTTTTCGGGGACCTCTGAACTACACCTTC; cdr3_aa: CASSFRGPLNYTF
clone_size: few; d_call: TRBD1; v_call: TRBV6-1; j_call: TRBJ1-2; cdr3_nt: TGTGCCAGCAGTGAAAGAACCACAGGGGATAGAGGCTACACCTTC; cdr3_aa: CASSERTTGDRGYTF
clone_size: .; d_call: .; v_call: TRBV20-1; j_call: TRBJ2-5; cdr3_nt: TGCAGTGCCCAGATAGGGGGGGGAGAGACCCAGTACTTC; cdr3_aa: CSAQIGGGETQYF
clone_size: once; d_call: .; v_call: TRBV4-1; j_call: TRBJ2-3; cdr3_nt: TGCGCCAGCAGCCAAGGGACCACGGGGGTGGCAGATACGCAGTATTTT; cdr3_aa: CASSQGTTGVADTQYF
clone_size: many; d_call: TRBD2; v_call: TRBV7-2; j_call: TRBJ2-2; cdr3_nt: TGTGCCAGCAGGAAAAAGACTAGCGGGAGGGCTGGCACCGGGGAGCTGTTTTTT; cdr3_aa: CASRKKTSGRAGTGELFF
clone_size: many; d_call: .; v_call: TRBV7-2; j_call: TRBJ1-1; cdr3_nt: TGTGCCAGCAGCCTAGGGGCAGGGAACACTGAAGCTTTCTTT; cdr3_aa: CASSLGAGNTEAFF
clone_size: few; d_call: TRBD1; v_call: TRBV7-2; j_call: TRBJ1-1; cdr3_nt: TGTGCCAGCAGCGTCGACAGGGGCACTGAAGCTTTCTTT; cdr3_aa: CASSVDRGTEAFF
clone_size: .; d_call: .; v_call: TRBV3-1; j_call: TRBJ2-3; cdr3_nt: TGTGCCAGCAGCCAAGAGTTGTTAACAGATACGCAGTATTTT; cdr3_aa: CASSQELLTDTQYF
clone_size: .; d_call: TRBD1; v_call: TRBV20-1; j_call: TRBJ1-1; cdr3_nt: TGCAGTGCTAGAGGTCTGGACAGGGGGCGAACTATGAACACTGAAGCTTTCTTT; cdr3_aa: CSARGLDRGRTMNTEAFF
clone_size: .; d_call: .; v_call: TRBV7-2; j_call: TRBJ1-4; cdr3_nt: TGTGCCAGCAGCTTAGAACCGGCGGGAAAACTGTTTTTT; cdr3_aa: CASSLEPAGKLFF
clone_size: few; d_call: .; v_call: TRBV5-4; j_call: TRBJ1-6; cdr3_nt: TGTGCCAGCAGCTTGGAAGGGAGTCGCGCCTATAATTCACCCCTCCACTTT; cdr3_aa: CASSLEGSRAYNSPLHF
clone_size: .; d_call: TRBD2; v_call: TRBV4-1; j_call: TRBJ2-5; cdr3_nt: TGCGCCAGCAGCCAAGTAGGCGCGGGGGGTGCGGAGACCCAGTACTTC; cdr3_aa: CASSQVGAGGAETQYF
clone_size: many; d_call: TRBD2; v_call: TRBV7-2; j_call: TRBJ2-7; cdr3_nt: TGTGCCAGCAGCCCACTAGCGGGAGGGCCTCGTGAGCAGTACTTC; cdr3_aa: CASSPLAGGPREQYF
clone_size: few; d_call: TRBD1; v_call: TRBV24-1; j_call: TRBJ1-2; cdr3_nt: TGTGCCACCAGTGATGGGCGTCGGACAGGGGGGCACTATGGCTACACCTTC; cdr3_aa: CATSDGRRTGGHYGYTF
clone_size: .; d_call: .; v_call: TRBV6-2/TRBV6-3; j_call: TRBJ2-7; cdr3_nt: TGTGCCAGCAGTTACTCGAACCTAGCTGGGACCTACGAGCAGTACTTC; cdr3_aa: CASSYSNLAGTYEQYF
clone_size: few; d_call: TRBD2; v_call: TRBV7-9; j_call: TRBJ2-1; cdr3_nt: TGTGCCAGCAGCTCCACTAGCGGGGGGGCCCAACTATTGAATGAGCAGTTCTTC; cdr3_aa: CASSSTSGGAQLLNEQFF
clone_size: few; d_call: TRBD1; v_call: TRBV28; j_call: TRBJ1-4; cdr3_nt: TGTGCCAGCAGCGCACTTCAGGGGGCTTATGAAAAACTGTTTTTT; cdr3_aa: CASSALQGAYEKLFF
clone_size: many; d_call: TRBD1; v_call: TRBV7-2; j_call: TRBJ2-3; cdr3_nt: TGTGCCAGCAGACCTAAAACAGGGGTCGCAGATACGCAGTATTTT; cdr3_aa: CASRPKTGVADTQYF
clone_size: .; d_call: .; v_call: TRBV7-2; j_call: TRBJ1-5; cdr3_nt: TGTGCCAGCAGCCCTCCCCCAGGCGGGCAGCCCCAGCATTTT; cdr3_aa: CASSPPPGGQPQHF
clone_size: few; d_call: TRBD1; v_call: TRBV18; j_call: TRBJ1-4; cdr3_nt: TGTGCCAGCTCACCGGGGACAGTTTCCACGTACGAAAAACTGTTTTTT; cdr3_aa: CASSPGTVSTYEKLFF
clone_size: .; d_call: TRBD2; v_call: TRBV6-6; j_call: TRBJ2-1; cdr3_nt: TGTGCCAGCAGTTACTACGGACTAGCGGGGGGGTGGGTCAATGAGCAGTTCTTC; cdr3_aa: CASSYYGLAGGWVNEQFF
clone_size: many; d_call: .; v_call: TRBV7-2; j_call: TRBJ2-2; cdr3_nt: TGTGCCAGCAGCTTAGTCCCAACCCAGACCGGGGAGCTGTTTTTT; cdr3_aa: CASSLVPTQTGELFF
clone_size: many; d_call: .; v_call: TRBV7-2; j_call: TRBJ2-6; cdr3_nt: TGTGCCAGCAGCTTAATCCCCGGGGCCAACGTCCTGACTTTC; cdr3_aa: CASSLIPGANVLTF
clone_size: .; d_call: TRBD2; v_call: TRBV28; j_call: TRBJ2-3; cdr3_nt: TGTGCCAGCATAAGGGCGGGGGTGGTCACAGATACGCAGTATTTT; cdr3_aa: CASIRAGVVTDTQYF
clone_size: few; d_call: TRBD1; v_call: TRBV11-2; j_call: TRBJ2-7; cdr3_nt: TGTGCCAGCAGCACCCGGGACAGGGGGCTATACGAGCAGTACTTC; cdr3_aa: CASSTRDRGLYEQYF
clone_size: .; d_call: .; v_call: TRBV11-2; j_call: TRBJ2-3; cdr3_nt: TGTGCCAGCAGCCTGGACCAACCACGGACAGATACGCAGTATTTT; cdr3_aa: CASSLDQPRTDTQYF
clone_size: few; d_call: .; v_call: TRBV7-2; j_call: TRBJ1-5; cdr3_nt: TGTGCCAGCAGCGAAAGTTCGGGGCCCCAGCATTTT; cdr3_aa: CASSESSGPQHF
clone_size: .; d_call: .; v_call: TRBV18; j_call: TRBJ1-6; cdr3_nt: TGTGCCAGCTCAACCGGGACACCACTCTCCTATAATTCACCCCTCCACTTT; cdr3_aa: CASSTGTPLSYNSPLHF
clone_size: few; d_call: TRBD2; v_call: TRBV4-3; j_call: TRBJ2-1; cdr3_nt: TGCGCCAGCAGCCAAGATAGGACTAGCTGGAACAATGAGCAGTTCTTC; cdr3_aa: CASSQDRTSWNNEQFF
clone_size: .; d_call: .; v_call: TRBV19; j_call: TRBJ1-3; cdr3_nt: TGTGCCAGTAGTGATGGAAACTGGCGTGGAAACACCATATATTTT; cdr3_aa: CASSDGNWRGNTIYF
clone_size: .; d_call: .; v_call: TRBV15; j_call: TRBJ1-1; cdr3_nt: TGTGCCACCAGCAGAGGAGGGATTCCGAACACTGAAGCTTTCTTT; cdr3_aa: CATSRGGIPNTEAFF
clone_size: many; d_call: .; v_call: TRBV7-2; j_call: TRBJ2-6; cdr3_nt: TGTGCCAGCAGCATTAGAGCTGGGGCCAACGTCCTGACTTTC; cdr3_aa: CASSIRAGANVLTF
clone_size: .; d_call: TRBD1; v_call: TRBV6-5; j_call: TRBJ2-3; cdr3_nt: TGTGCCAGCAGTCTTCGACAGGGAGTAGATACGCAGTATTTT; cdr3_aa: CASSLRQGVDTQYF
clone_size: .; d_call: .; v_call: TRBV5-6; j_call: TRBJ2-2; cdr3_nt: TGTGCCAGCAGCTGGAAACAGGGCACCGGGGAGCTGTTTTTT; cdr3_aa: CASSWKQGTGELFF
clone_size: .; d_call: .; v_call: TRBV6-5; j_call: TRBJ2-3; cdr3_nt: TGTGCCAGCAGTTACTCTGGGTCCTGGGATACGCAGTATTTT; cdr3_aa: CASSYSGSWDTQYF
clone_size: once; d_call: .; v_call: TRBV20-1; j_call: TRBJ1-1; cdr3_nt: TGCAGTGCTAGAGATAATTATGAAGCTTTCTTT; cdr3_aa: CSARDNYEAFF
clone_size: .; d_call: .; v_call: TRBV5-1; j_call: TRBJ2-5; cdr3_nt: TGCGCCAGCAGCCGCGGGGGACAGTACCAAGAGACCCAGTACTTC; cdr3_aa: CASSRGGQYQETQYF
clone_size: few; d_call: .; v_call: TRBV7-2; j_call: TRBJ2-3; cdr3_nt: TGTGCCAGCAGCTTACCCCGGACGATCACAGATACGCAGTATTTT; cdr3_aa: CASSLPRTITDTQYF